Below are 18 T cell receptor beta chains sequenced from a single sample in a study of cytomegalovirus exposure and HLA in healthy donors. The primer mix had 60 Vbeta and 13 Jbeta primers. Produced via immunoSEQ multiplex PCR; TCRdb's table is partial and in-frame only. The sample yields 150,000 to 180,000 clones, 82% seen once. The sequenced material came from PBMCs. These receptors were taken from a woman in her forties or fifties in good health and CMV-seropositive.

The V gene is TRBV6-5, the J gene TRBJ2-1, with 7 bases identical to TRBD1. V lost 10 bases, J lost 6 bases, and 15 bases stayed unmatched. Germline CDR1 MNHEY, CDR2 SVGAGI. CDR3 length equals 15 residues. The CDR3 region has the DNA TGTGCCACCTTTCCTACCGGGACAGCTAGCAATGAGCAGTTCTTC. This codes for CATFPTGTASNEQFF.

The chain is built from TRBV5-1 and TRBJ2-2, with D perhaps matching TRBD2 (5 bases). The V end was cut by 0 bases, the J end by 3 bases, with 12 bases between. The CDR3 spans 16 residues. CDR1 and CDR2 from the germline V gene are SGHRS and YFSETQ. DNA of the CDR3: TGCGCCAGCAGCTTGGCGGGGAATTCCGACACCGGGGAGCTGTTTTTT. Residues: CASSLAGNSDTGELFF.

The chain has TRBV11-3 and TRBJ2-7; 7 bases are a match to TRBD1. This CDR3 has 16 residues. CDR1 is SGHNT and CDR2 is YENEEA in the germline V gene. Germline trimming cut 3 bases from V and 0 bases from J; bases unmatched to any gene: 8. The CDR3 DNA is TGTGCCAGCAGCTTCGGGACAGACCTATTCTCCTACGAGCAGTACTTC. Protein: CASSFGTDLFSYEQYF.

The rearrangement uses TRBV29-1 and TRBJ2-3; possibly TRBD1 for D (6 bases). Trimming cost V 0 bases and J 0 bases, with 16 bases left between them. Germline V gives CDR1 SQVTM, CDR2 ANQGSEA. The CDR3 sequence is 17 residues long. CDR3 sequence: CSVEDPGQRKSTDTQYF. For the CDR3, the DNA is TGCAGCGTTGAAGATCCAGGACAGAGGAAAAGCACAGATACGCAGTATTTT.

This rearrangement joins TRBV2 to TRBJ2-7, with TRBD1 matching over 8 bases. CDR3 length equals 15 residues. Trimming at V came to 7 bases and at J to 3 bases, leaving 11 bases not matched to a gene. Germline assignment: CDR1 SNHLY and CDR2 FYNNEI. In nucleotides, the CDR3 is TGTGCCAGCATCATAGGACAGGGACCCAGCTACGAGCAGTACTTC. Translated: CASIIGQGPSYEQYF. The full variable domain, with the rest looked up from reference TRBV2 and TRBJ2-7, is EPEVTQTPSHQVTQMGQEVILRCVPISNHLYFYWYRQILGQKVEFLVSFYNNEISEKSEIFDDQFSVERPDGSNFTLKIRSTKLEDSAMYFCASIIGQGPSYEQYFGPGTRLTVT.

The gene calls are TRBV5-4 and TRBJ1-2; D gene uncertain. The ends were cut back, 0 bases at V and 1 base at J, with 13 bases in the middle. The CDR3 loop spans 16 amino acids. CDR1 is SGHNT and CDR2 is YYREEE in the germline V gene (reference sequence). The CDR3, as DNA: TGTGCCAGCAGCTTGGGGTTCATCCGGAGTAACTATGGCTACACCTTC. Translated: CASSLGFIRSNYGYTF.

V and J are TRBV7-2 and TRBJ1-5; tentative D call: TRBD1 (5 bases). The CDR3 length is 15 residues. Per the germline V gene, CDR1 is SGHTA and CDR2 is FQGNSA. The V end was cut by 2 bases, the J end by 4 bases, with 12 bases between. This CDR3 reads CASSLSGTWNQPQHF. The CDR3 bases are TGTGCCAGCAGCTTATCAGGGACTTGGAATCAGCCCCAGCATTTT.

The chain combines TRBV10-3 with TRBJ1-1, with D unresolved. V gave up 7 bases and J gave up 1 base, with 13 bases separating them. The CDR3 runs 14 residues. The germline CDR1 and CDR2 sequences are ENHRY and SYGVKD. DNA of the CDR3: TGTGCCATCAAAGAGGGCACCACGAACACTGAAGCTTTCTTT. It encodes CAIKEGTTNTEAFF.

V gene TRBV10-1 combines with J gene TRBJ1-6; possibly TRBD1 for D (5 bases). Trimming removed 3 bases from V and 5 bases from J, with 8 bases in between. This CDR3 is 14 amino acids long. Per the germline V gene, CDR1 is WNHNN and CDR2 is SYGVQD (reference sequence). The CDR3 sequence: CASSDSRDNSPLHF. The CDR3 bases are TGCGCCAGCAGTGATTCCAGGGATAATTCACCCCTCCACTTT.

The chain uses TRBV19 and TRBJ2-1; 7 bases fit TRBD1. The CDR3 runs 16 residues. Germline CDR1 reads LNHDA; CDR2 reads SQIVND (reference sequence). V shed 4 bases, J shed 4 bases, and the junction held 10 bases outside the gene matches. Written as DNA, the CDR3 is TGTGCCAGTAGTACCGCCTCGGACAGGATATACAATGAGCAGTTCTTC. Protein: CASSTASDRIYNEQFF.

In nucleotides, the CDR3 is TGTGCCAGTAGTATAGATTACGGGAGCTCCTACGAGCAGTACTTC. Translation: CASSIDYGSSYEQYF. The chain couples TRBV19 to TRBJ2-7, with D possibly TRBD2 on 6 matching bases. Trimming stripped 0 bases from V and 0 bases from J, with 9 bases between. The CDR3 has 15 amino acids. Germline CDR1 is LNHDA and CDR2 is SQIVND (reference sequence).

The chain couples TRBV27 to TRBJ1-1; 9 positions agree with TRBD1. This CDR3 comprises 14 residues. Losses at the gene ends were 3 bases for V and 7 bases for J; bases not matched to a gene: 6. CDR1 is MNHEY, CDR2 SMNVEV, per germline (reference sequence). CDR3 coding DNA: TGTGCCAGCAGTTTTAGGGACAGGGCTAGTGAAGCTTTCTTT. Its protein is CASSFRDRASEAFF.

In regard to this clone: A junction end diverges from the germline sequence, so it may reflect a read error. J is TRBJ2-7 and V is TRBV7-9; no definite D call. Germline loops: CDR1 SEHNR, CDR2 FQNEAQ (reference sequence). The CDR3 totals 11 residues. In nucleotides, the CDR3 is TGTTCCAGCAGCTCTACCTACGAGCAGTACTTC. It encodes CSSSSTYEQYF.

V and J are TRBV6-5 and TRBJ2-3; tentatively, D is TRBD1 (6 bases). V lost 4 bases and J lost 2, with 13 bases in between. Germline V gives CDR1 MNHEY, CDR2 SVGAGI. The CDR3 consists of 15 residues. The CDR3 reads CASSSGTGHTDTQYF. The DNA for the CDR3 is TGTGCCAGCAGTTCCGGGACGGGACACACAGATACGCAGTATTTT.

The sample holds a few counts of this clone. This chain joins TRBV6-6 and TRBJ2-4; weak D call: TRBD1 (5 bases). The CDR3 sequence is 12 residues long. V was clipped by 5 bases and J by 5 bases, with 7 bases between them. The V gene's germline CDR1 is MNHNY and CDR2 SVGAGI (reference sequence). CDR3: CASSDSQNIQYF. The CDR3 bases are TGTGCCAGCAGTGACAGTCAAAACATTCAGTACTTC.

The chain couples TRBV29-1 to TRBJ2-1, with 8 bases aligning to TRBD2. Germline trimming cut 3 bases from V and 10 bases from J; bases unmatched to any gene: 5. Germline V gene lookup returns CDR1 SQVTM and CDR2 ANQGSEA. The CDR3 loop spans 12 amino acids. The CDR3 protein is CSVDGTRGEQFF. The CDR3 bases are TGCAGCGTTGACGGGACTAGGGGCGAGCAGTTCTTC.

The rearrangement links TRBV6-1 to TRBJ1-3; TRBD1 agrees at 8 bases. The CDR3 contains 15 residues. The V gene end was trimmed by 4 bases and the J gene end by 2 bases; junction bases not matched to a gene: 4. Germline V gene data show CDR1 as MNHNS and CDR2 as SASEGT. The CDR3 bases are TGTGCCAGCAGTGTGTGGGGACAGGCTGGAAACACCATATATTTT. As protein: CASSVWGQAGNTIYF.

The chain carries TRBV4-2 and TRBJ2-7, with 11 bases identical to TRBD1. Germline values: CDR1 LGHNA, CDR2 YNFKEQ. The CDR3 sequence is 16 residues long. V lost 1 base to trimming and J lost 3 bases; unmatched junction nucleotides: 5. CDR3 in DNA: TGTGCCAGCAGCCAAGGGGAGGGGACAGGGGGCTACGAGCAGTACTTC. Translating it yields CASSQGEGTGGYEQYF.